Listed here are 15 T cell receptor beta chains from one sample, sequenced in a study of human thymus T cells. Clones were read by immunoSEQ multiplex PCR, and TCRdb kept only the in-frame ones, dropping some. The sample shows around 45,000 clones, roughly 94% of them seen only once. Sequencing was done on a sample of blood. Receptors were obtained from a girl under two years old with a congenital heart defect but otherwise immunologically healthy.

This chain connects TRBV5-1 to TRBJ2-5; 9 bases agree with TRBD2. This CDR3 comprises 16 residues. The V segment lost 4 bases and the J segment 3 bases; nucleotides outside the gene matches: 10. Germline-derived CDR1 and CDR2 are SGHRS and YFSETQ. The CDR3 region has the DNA TGCGCCAGCAGCGAGAGCATAGCGGGAGCCAAAGAGACCCAGTACTTC. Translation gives CASSESIAGAKETQYF.

The CDR3 loop reads CASSGSTRSSYNEQFF. CDR3 DNA sequence: TGTGCCAGCAGTGGTTCCACCAGGAGCTCCTACAATGAGCAGTTCTTC. This sequence joins TRBV6-1 and TRBJ2-1; D remains ambiguous. With 4 bases removed from V and 0 bases from J, the gap between germline ends came to 13 bases. CDR1 is MNHNS, CDR2 SASEGT, per germline. The CDR3 extends over 16 amino acids.

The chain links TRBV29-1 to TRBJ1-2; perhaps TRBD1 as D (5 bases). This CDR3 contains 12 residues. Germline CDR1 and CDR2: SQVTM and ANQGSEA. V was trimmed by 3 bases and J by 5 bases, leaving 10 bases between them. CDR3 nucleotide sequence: TGCAGCGTTGAGTCAGGGAGTTATGGCTACACCTTC. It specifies CSVESGSYGYTF.

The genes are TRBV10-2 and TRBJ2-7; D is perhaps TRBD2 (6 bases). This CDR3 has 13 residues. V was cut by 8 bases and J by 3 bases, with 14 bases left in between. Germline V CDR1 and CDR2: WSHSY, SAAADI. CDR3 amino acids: CASGPGRDYEQYF. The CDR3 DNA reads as TGCGCCAGCGGACCAGGGCGGGACTACGAGCAGTACTTC.

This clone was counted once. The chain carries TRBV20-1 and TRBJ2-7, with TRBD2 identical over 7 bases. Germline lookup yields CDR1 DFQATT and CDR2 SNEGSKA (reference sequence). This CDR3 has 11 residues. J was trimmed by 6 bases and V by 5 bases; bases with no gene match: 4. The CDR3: CSAEASGEQYF. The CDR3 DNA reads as TGCAGTGCTGAAGCTAGCGGCGAGCAGTACTTC.

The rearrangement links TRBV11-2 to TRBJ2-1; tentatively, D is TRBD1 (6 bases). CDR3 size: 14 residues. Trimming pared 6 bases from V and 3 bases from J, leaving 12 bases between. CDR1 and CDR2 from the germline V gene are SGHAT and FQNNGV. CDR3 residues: CASRGQPIYNEQFF. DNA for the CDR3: TGTGCCAGCAGGGGACAACCGATCTACAATGAGCAGTTCTTC.

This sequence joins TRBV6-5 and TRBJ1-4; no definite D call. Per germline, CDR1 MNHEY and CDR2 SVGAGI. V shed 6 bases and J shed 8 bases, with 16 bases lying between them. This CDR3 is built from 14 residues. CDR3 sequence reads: CASRRPGSTEKLFF. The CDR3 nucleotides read TGTGCCAGCAGACGCCCTGGTAGTACCGAAAAACTGTTTTTT.

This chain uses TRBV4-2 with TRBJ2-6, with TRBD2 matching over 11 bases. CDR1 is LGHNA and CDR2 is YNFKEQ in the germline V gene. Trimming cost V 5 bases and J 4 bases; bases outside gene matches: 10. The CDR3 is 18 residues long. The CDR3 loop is CASSRRTSGSTGANVLTF. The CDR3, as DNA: TGTGCCAGCAGCAGACGAACTAGCGGGAGCACCGGGGCCAACGTCCTGACTTTC.

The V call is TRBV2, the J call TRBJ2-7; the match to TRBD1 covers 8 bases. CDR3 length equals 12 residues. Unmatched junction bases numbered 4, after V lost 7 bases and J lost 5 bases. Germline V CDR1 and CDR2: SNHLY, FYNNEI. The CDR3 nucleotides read TGTGCCAGCATCGGACAGGGCCACGAGCAGTACTTC. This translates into CASIGQGHEQYF. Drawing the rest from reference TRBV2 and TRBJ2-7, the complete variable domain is EPEVTQTPSHQVTQMGQEVILRCVPISNHLYFYWYRQILGQKVEFLVSFYNNEISEKSEIFDDQFSVERPDGSNFTLKIRSTKLEDSAMYFCASIGQGHEQYFGPGTRLTVT.

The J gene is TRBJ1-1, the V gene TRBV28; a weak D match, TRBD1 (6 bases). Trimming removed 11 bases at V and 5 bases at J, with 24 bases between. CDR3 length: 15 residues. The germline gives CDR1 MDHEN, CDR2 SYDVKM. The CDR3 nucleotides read TGTGCCGCACATGAAATTATCGGGGGCGCGACTGAAGCTTTCTTT. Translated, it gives CAAHEIIGGATEAFF.

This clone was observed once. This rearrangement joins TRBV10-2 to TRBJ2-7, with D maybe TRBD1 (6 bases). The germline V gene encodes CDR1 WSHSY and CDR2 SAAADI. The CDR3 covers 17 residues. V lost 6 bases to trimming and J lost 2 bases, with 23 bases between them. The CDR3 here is CASRAPLTSDRTYEQYF. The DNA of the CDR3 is TGCGCCAGCAGGGCCCCCTTAACCTCCGACAGGACCTACGAGCAGTACTTC.

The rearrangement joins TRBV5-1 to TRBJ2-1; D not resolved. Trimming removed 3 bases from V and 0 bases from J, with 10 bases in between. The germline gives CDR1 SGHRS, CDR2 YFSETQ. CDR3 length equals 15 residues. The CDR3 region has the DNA TGCGCCAGCAGCTCAATCTCTAGCTCCTACAATGAGCAGTTCTTC. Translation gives CASSSISSSYNEQFF.

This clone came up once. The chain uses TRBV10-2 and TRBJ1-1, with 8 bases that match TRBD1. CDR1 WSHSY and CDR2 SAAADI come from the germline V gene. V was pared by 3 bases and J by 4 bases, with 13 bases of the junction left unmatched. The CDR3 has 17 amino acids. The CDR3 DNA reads TGCGCCAGCAGTGAAGGACAGGGCCTACCAAAAGGCACTGAAGCTTTCTTT. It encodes CASSEGQGLPKGTEAFF.

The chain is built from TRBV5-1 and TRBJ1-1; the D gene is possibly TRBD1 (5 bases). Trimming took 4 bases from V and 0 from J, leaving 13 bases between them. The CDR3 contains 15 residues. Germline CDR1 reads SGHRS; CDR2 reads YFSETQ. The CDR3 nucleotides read TGCGCCAGCAGCCCGGAGACAGCCATGAACACTGAAGCTTTCTTT. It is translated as CASSPETAMNTEAFF.

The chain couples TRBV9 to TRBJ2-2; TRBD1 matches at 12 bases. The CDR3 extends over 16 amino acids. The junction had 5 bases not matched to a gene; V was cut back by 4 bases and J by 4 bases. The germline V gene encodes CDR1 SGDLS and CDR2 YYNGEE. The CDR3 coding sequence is TGTGCCAGCAGCCTGGGACAGGGGGCGGGCACCGGGGAGCTGTTTTTT. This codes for CASSLGQGAGTGELFF.